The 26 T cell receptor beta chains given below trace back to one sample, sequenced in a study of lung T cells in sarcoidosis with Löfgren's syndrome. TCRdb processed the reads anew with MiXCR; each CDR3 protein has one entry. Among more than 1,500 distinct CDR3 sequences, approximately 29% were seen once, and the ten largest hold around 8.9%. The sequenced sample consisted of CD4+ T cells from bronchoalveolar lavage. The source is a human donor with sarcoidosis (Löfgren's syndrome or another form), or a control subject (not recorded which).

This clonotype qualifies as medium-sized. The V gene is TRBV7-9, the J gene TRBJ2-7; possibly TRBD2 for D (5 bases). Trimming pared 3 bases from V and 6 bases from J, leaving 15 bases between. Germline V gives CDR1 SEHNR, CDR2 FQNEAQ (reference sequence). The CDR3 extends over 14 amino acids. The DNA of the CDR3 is TGTGCCAGCAGCTTGGGTAGAGGGCAGGCCGAGCAGTACTTC. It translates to CASSLGRGQAEQYF.

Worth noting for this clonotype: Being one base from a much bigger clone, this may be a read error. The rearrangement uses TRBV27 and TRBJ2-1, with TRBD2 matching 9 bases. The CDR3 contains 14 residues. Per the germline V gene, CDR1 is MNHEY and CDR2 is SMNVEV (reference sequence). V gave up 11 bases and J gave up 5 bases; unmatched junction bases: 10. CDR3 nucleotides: TGTGCCGGCTATAGCGGGAGCCTTCACAATGAGCAGTTCTTC. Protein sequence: CAGYSGSLHNEQFF.

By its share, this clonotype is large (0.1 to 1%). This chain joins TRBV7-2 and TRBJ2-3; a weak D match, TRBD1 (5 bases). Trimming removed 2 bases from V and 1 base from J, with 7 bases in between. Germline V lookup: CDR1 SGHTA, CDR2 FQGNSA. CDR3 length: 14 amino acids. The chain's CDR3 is CASSLMGRTDTQYF. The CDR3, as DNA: TGTGCCAGCAGCTTAATGGGGCGCACAGATACGCAGTATTTT.

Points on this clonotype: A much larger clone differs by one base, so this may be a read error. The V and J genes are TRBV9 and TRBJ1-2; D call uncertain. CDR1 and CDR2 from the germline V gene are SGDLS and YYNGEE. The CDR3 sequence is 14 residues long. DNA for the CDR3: TGTGCCAGCAGCGTAGGCAACAGCAACTATGGCTACGCCTTC. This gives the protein CASSVGNSNYGYAF.

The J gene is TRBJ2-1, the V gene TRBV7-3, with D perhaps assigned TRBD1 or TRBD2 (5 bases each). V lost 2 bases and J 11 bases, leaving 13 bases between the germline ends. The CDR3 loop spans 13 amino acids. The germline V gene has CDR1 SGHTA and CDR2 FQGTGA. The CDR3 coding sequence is TGTGCCAGCAGCTTAGGGGGAAGGGGTAAGCAGTTCTTC. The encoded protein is CASSLGGRGKQFF.

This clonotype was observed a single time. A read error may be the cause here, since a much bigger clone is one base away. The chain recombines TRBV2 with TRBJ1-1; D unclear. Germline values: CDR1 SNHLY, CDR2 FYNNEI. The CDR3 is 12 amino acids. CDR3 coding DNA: TGTGTCAGCGGACTGATTAACACTGAAGCTTTCTTT. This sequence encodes CVSGLINTEAFF. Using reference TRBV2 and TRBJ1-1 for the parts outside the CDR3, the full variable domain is EPEVTQTPSHQVTQMGQEVILRCVPISNHLYFYWYRQILGQKVEFLVSFYNNEISEKSEIFDDQFSVERPDGSNFTLKIRSTKLEDSAMYFCVSGLINTEAFFGQGTRLTVV.

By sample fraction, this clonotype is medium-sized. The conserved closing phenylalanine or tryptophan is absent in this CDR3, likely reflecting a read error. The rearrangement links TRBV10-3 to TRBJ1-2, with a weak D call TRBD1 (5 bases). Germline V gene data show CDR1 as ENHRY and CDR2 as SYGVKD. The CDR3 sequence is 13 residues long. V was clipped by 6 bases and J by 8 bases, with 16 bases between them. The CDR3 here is CAIRIEGLGGYTS. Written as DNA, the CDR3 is TGTGCCATCAGGATTGAGGGGTTAGGCGGCTACACCTCC.

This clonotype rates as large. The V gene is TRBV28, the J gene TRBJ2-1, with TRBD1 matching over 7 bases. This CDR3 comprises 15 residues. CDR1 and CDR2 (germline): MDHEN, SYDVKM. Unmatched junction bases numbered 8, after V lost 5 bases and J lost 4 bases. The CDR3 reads CASSRAPGGYNEQFF. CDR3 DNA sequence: TGTGCCAGCAGTCGGGCGCCAGGGGGATACAATGAGCAGTTCTTC.

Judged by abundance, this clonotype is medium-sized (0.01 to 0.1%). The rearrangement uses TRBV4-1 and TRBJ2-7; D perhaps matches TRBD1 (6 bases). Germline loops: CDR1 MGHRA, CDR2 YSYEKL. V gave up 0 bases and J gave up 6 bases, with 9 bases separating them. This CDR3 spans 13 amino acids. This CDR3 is CASSQDQGFEQYF. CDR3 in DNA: TGCGCCAGCAGCCAAGATCAGGGGTTCGAGCAGTACTTC.

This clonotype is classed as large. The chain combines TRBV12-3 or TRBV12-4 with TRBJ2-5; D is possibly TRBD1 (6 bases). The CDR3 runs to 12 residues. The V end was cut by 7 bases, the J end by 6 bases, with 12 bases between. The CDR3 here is CASTLDRQTQYF. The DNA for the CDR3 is TGTGCCAGCACCCTGGACAGACAGACCCAGTACTTC.

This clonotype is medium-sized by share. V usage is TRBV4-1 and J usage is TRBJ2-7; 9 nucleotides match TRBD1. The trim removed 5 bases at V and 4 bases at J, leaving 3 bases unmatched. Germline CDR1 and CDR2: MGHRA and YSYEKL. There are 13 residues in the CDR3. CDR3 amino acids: CASSAGQGYEQYF. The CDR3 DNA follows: TGCGCCAGCAGCGCCGGACAGGGGTACGAGCAGTACTTC.

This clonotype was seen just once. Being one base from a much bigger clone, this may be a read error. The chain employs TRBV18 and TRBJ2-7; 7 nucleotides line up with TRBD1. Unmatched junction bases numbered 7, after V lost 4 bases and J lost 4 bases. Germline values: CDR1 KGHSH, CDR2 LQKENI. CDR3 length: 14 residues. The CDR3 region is CASSHDRAVYEQYF. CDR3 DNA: TGTGCCAGCTCACACGACAGGGCCGTGTACGAGCAGTACTTC.

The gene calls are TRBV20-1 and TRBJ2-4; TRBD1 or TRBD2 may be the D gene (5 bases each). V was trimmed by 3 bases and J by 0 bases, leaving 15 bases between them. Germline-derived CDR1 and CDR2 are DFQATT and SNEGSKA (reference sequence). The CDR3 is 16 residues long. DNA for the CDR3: TGCAGTGCTAGGGAAGGAACAGGACTAGCCAAAAACATTCAGTACTTC. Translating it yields CSAREGTGLAKNIQYF.

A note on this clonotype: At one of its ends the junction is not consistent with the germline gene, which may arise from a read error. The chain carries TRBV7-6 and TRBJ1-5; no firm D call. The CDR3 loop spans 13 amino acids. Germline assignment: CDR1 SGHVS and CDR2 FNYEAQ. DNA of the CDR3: TGTACCAGCAGTCCCGGCACCAATCAGCCCCAGCATTTT. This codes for CTSSPGTNQPQHF.

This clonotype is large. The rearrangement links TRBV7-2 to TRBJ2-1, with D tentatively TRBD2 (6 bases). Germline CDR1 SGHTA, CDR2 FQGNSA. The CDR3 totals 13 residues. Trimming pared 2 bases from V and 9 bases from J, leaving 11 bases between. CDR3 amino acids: CASSLNWRGEQFF. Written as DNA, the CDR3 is TGTGCCAGCAGCTTAAATTGGAGGGGTGAGCAGTTCTTC.

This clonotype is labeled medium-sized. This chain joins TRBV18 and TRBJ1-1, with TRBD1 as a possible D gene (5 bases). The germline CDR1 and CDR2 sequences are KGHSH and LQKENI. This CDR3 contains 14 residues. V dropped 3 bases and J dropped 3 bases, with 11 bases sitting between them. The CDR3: CASSPPEGHTEAFF. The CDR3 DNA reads TGTGCCAGCTCACCGCCGGAGGGGCACACTGAAGCTTTCTTT.

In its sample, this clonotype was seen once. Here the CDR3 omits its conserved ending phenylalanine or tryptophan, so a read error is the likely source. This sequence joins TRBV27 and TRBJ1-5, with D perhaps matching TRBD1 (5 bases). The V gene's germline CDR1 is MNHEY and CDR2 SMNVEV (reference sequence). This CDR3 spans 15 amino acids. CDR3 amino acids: CARSLYQNGRGSQHL. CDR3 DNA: TGTGCCAGAAGTTTATATCAGAACGGGCGGGGGTCCCAGCATCTT.

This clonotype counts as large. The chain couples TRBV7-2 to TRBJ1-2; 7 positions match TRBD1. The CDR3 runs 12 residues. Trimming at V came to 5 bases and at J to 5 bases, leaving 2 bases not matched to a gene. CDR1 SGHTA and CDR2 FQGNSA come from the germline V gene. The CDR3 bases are TGTGCCAGCAGCCAACAGGGGTATGGCTACACCTTC. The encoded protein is CASSQQGYGYTF.

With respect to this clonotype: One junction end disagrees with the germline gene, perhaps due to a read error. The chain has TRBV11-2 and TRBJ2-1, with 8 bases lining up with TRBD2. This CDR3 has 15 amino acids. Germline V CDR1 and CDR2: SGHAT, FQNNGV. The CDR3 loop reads CASSLGAAGVGEQLF. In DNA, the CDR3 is TGTGCCAGCAGCTTAGGGGCAGCGGGAGTGGGTGAGCAGCTCTTC.

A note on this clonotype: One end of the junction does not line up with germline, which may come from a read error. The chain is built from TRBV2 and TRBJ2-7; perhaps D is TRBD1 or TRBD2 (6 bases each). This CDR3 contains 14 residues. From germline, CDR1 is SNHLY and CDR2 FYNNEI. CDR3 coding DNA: TGTGAAAGCAGTGAAGAGAGTAGGGGGGTCGAGAAGGACTTC. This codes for CESSEESRGVEKDF.

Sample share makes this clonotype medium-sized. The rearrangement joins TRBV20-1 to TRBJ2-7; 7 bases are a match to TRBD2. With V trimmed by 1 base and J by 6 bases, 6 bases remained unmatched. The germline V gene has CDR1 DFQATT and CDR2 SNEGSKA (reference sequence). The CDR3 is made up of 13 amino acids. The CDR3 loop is CSARATSWGEQYF. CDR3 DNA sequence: TGCAGTGCTAGAGCGACTAGCTGGGGCGAGCAGTACTTC.

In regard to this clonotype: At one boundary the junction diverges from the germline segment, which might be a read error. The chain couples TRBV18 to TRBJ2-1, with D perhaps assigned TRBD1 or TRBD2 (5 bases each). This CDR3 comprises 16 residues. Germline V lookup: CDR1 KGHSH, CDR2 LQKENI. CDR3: CASSAPGRGSYNGQFF. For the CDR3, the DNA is TGTGCCAGCTCAGCACCAGGACGGGGCTCCTACAATGGGCAGTTCTTC.

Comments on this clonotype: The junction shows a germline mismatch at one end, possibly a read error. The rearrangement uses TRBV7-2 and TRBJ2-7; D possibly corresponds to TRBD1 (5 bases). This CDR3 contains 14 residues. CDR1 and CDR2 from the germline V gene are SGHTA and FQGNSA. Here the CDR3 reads CASSFDSGSYEHYF. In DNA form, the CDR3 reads TGTGCCAGCAGCTTCGACAGTGGATCGTACGAGCACTACTTC.

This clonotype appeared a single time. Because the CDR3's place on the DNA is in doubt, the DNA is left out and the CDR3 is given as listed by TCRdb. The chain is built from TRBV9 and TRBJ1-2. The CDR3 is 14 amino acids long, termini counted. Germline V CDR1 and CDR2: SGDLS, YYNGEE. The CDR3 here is CASSVGNGNYGHTF.

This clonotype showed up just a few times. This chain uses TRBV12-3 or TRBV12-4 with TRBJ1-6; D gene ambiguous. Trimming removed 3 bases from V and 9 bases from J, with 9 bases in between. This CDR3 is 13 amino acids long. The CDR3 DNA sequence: TGTGCCAGCAGTTTGGGCAGAGGTTCACCCCTCCACTTT. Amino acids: CASSLGRGSPLHF.

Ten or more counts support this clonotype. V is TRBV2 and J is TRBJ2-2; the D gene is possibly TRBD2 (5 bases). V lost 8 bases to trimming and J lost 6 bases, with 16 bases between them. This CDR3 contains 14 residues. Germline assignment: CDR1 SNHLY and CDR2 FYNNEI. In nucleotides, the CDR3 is TGTGCCAGCCAGGAGGACCTACGCGCCGGGGAGCTGTTTTTT. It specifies CASQEDLRAGELFF.